This paragraph covers one TCR beta chain sequence. Its antigen remains unidentified. PBMCs, at least 6.5 million per sample, were isolated. Germline CDR1 reads SGHRS; CDR2 reads YFSETQ. The length of the CDR3 is 13 residues. V shed 1 base and J shed 3 bases, with 7 bases lying between them. Using a J-beta primer mix together with a sample-barcoded 5' primer, a second PCR was run for roughly 6 to 12 cycles. Each of the samples gave a minimum of 3 million paired-end reads that contained CDR3. TCRdb reanalysed the 5' RACE reads using MiXCR and keeps one entry per CDR3 protein. The table has about 730,000 distinct CDR3 sequences, roughly 45% seen once. The record originates from a study of blood T cells in healthy people across ages. Study-level background: Template-switching capture recovered about one barcoded beta molecule per two T cells.

Regarding the study as a whole: With age, beta diversity per million T cells declined roughly linearly, significantly by around 43.

The TCR sequence derives from a woman aged 55-69 years in good health. The chain couples TRBV5-1 to TRBJ1-1, with TRBD1 as a possible D gene (5 bases). The sample comprised blood. This CDR3 is CASSLRGYTEAFF. In DNA form, the CDR3 reads TGCGCCAGCAGCTTGAGGGGCTACACTGAAGCTTTCTTT.